The T cell receptor (beta chain) under discussion was sequenced for a study of blood T cell repertoires in COVID-19. Using immunoSEQ multiplex PCR, the repertoire was profiled, and TCRdb retains in-frame clones only, with some absent. The sample consists of roughly 87,000 clones, over 80% of them appearing once. This clone was picked up a small number of times. The specimen sequenced was peripheral blood. The clonotype originates from a woman in her 70s with acute or convalescent COVID-19.

The DNA for the CDR3 is TGCGCCAGCCCTTCCCCTGAACAGGTTAGAAACATTCAGTACTTC. It specifies CASPSPEQVRNIQYF. The chain links TRBV5-1 to TRBJ2-4; D might be TRBD1 (5 bases). Trimming shortened V by 7 bases and J by 6 bases, and 20 bases separated the two germline ends. In germline, CDR1 is SGHRS, CDR2 YFSETQ. The CDR3 extends over 15 amino acids.